Included here is one T cell receptor (beta chain) sequence, with context. How the authors handled the data: The assay estimated nucleated cells by amplifying reference gene primers. Generated by immunoSEQ multiplex PCR, the TCRdb table keeps only in-frame clones and is missing some. D and trimming were read from the DNA, whereas the V and J calls and clone size are those reported in that table. The table lists some 94,000 clones, about 86% of them singletons. This entry comes from a study of blood T cell repertoires in COVID-19. On the study more broadly: Italy, Spain and the United States were the sources of the convalescent and acute COVID-19 samples. PBMCs, B-cell-depleted T cells, or T cells were the source of the cDNA or gDNA that made up the material.

The CDR3 totals 17 residues. The germline CDR1 and CDR2 sequences are SGDLS and YYNGEE. Trimming took 3 bases from V and 4 from J; bases not matched to a gene: 9. The chain recombines TRBV9 with TRBJ2-6; TRBD1 agrees at 8 bases. This sequence was found in a human donor in a cohort sampled during active COVID-19. The sample comprised peripheral blood. CDR3 bases: TGTGCCAGCAGCGAGCCCTTGACAGGGGCCGGGGCCAACGTCCTGACTTTC. Its translation is CASSEPLTGAGANVLTF.